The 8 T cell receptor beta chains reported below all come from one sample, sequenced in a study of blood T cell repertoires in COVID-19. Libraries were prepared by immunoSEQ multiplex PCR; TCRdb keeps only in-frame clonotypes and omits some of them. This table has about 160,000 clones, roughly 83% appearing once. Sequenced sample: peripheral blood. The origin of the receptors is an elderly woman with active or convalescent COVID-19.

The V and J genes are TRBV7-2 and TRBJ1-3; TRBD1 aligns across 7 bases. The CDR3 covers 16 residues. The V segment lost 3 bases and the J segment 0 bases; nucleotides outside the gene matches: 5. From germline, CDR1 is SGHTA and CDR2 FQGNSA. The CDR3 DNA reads TGTGCCAGCAGCTTCGGACAGGCTCTCTCTGGAAACACCATATATTTT. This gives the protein CASSFGQALSGNTIYF. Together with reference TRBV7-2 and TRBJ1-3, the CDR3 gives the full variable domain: GAGVSQSPSNKVTEKGKDVELRCDPISGHTALYWYRQSLGQGLEFLIYFQGNSAPDKSGLPSDRFSAERTGGSVSTLTIQRTQQEDSAVYLCASSFGQALSGNTIYFGEGSWLTVV.

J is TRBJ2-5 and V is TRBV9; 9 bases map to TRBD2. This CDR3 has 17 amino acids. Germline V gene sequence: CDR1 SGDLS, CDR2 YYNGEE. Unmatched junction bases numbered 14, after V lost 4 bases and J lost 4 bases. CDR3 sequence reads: CASSLTSGRGGRETQYF. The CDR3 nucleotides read TGTGCCAGCAGCCTCACCTCGGGGCGGGGGGGCCGAGAGACCCAGTACTTC.

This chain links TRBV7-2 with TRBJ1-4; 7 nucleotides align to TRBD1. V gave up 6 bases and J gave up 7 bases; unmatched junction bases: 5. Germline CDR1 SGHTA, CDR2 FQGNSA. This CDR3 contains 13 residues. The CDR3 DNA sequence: TGTGCCAGCAGTTATGGGACAGTTGAAAAACTGTTTTTT. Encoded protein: CASSYGTVEKLFF.

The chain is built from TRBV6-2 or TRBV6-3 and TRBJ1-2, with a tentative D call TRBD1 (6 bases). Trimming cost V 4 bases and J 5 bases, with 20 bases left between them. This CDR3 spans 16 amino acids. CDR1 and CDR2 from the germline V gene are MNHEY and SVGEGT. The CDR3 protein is CASSLPTVGHFYGYTF. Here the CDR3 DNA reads TGTGCCAGCAGTTTACCCACCGTGGGACACTTTTATGGCTACACCTTC.

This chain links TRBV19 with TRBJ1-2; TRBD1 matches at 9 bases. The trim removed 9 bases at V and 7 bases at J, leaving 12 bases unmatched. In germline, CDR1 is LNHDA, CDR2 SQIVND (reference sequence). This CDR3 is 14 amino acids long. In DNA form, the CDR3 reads TGTGCCAGCGCCCCGGGACAGGGAGCTTCTGGCTACACCTTC. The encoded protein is CASAPGQGASGYTF.

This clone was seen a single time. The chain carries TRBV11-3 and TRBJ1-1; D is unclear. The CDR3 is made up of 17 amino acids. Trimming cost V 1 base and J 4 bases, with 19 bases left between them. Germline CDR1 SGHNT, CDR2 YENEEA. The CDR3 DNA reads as TGTGCCAGCAGCTTAGTGTATCTTGCAGTGGAGGGCACTGAAGCTTTCTTT. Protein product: CASSLVYLAVEGTEAFF.

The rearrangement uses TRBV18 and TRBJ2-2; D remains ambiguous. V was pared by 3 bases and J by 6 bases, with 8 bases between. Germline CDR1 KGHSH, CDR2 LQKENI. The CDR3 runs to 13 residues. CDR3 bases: TGTGCCAGCTCACCTGGGCAGGCCGGGGAGCTGTTTTTT. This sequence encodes CASSPGQAGELFF.

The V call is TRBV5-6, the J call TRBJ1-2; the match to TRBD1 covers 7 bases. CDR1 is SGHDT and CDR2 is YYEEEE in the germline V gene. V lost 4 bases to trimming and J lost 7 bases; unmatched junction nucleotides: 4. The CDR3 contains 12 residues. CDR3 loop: CASSVGGSGYTF. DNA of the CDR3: TGTGCCAGCAGCGTAGGGGGCTCTGGCTACACCTTC.